This record looks at one TCR beta chain sequence and its context. The antigen is unknown. The sample originates from a study of shared clonotypes between healthy human individuals. The V gene's germline CDR1 is WSHSY and CDR2 SAAADI. V lost 8 bases, J lost 6 bases, and 4 bases stayed unmatched. CDR3 length: 12 amino acids. General study points: Sorted-subset sequencing, rarefaction showed, was incomplete despite large depth.

TCRdb keeps only in-frame clones here, not all; method: immunoSEQ multiplex PCR. Among approximately 700,000 clones listed, around 73% were seen once. Sequenced input: memory CD4+ T cells sorted from blood. Stated subset: CD45RA-negative fraction. This TCR was sampled from a woman in her 30s in good health. The chain uses TRBV10-2 and TRBJ2-1; 7 bases fit TRBD2. The CDR3 is CASAIAGNEQFF. The CDR3 region has the DNA TGCGCCAGCGCTATAGCGGGCAATGAGCAGTTCTTC.